The 11 T cell receptor beta chains below were found in one sample sequenced in a study of CD8+ T cells in alopecia areata. Reverse transcription of extracted RNA yielded cDNA, which provided the sequencing template. The assay was immunoSEQ multiplex PCR, and TCRdb's table has in-frame clones only and misses some. The sample has about 110,000 clones, approximately 63% seen once. The sequencing input was CD8+ T cells sorted from blood. The receptors derive from a human donor in good health.

The chain uses TRBV10-3 and TRBJ2-3; D unclear. This CDR3 is built from 14 residues. CDR1 and CDR2 (germline): ENHRY, SYGVKD. Between the trimmed V and J ends, which lost 0 bases and 3 bases, there was a span of 7 bases. The CDR3 DNA follows: TGTGCCATCAGTGAGTCGAAAGGGACAGATACGCAGTATTTT. This gives the protein CAISESKGTDTQYF.

This clone appeared a few times. The chain joins TRBV13 to TRBJ2-2; possible D gene TRBD1, 6 bases. The V end was cut by 4 bases, the J end by 5 bases, with 14 bases between. Germline loops: CDR1 PRHDT, CDR2 FYEKMQ (reference sequence). The CDR3 sequence is 15 residues long. As DNA, the CDR3 is TGTGCCAGCAGCTATCCGACAGGAAAAACCGGGGAGCTGTTTTTT. Amino acid sequence: CASSYPTGKTGELFF. Variable domain in full (rest from reference TRBV13 and TRBJ2-2): AAGVIQSPRHLIKEKRETATLKCYPIPRHDTVYWYQQGPGQDPQFLISFYEKMQSDKGSIPDRFSAQQFSDYHSELNMSSLELGDSALYFCASSYPTGKTGELFFGEGSRLTVL.

The V and J genes are TRBV5-1 and TRBJ2-5; 10 positions agree with TRBD2. Germline-derived CDR1 and CDR2 are SGHRS and YFSETQ. The CDR3 is 15 residues long. J gave up 2 bases and V 0 bases, and 1 base lay outside the gene matches. The CDR3 DNA reads TGCGCCAGCAGCTTGGAAGCGGGGGGGCAAGAGACCCAGTACTTC. It yields the protein CASSLEAGGQETQYF.

The gene calls are TRBV23-1 and TRBJ1-1, with D possibly being TRBD1 (5 bases). TRBV23-1 is marked as an open reading frame, function uncertain. The CDR3 sequence is 13 residues long. The ends were cut back, 3 bases at V and 3 bases at J, with 8 bases in the middle. The DNA of the CDR3 is TGCGCCAGCAGTCAGGGGGAGGACACTGAAGCTTTCTTT. Translation: CASSQGEDTEAFF.

The rearrangement uses TRBV28 and TRBJ1-6; 8 bases fit TRBD1. In germline, CDR1 is MDHEN, CDR2 SYDVKM. This CDR3 region has 16 residues. J gave up 8 bases and V 8 bases, and 14 bases lay outside the gene matches. CDR3: CASSPLTGGWDSPLHF. The CDR3 bases are TGTGCCAGCTCCCCGCTTACAGGGGGGTGGGATTCACCCCTCCACTTT. The whole variable domain, filled in from reference TRBV28 and TRBJ1-6, reads DVKVTQSSRYLVKRTGEKVFLECVQDMDHENMFWYRQDPGLGLRLIYFSYDVKMKEKGDIPEGYSVSREKKERFSLILESASTNQTSMYLCASSPLTGGWDSPLHFGNGTRLTVT.

This chain uses TRBV9 with TRBJ1-4; no definite D call. The CDR3 is 12 residues long. From germline, CDR1 is SGDLS and CDR2 YYNGEE. The V gene lost 4 bases and the J gene lost 8 bases, with 9 bases spanning the gap. CDR3 residues: CASSSDGEKLFF. The CDR3 nucleotides read TGTGCCAGCAGCTCGGACGGAGAAAAACTGTTTTTT.

This chain links TRBV4-1 with TRBJ1-6; tentative D call: TRBD1 (5 bases). Germline CDR1 MGHRA, CDR2 YSYEKL. V was cut by 4 bases and J by 8 bases, with 18 bases left in between. This CDR3 has 16 amino acids. The CDR3 sequence: CASSLLSGTVYSPLHF. CDR3 DNA: TGCGCCAGCAGCCTATTATCCGGGACCGTCTATTCACCCCTCCACTTT.

This clone was found once. This chain joins TRBV9 and TRBJ2-2, with 7 nucleotides matching TRBD1. The V gene's germline CDR1 is SGDLS and CDR2 YYNGEE. This CDR3 has 16 amino acids. Trimming at V came to 4 bases and at J to 0 bases, leaving 6 bases not matched to a gene. CDR3 region: CASSPRQGSNTGELFF. The CDR3 coding sequence is TGTGCCAGCAGCCCCCGACAGGGATCGAACACCGGGGAGCTGTTTTTT. The variable domain in full, with the rest retrieved from reference TRBV9 and TRBJ2-2, is DSGVTQTPKHLITATGQRVTLRCSPRSGDLSVYWYQQSLDQGLQFLIQYYNGEERAKGNILERFSAQQFPDLHSELNLSSLELGDSALYFCASSPRQGSNTGELFFGEGSRLTVL.

This chain joins TRBV2 and TRBJ1-5; a weak D match, TRBD1 (6 bases). The V gene's germline CDR1 is SNHLY and CDR2 FYNNEI. This CDR3 is built from 15 residues. V lost 8 bases to trimming and J lost 2 bases, with 16 bases between them. The CDR3 protein is CASRKAGGRNQPQHF. CDR3 bases: TGTGCCAGCCGAAAGGCCGGGGGCCGCAATCAGCCCCAGCATTTT.

The rearrangement joins TRBV19 to TRBJ1-2; 7 bases are shared with TRBD1. The CDR3 spans 15 residues. The germline V gene encodes CDR1 LNHDA and CDR2 SQIVND (reference sequence). After removal of 3 bases from V and 6 bases from J, the junction contained 10 bases not matched to a gene. The CDR3 DNA is TGTGCCAGTAGTATCCGGAGCACAGGGGTGAATGGCTACACCTTC. This sequence encodes CASSIRSTGVNGYTF.

Remarks on this clone: One end of the junction is discordant with germline, which a read error may explain. This chain links TRBV4-1 with TRBJ2-7, with 11 bases that match TRBD2. Germline V gives CDR1 MGHRA, CDR2 YSYEKL. CDR3 length: 15 residues. The CDR3 here is CASSQDQLAGEDLDF. CDR3 DNA sequence: TGCGCCAGCAGCCAAGATCAACTAGCGGGGGAGGACTTGGACTTC.